This TCR beta chain was observed in a study of blood T cells in healthy people across ages. Study background: Through template switching, about one barcoded beta molecule was captured per two T cells, as measured in model experiments. Study-level findings and limits: PBMCs went unsorted, and a conclusive naive versus antigen-experienced comparison was therefore prevented.

Note on this clonotype: Antigen: not known.

Germline-derived CDR1 and CDR2 are DFQATT and SNEGSKA (reference sequence). Trimming removed 6 bases from V and 3 bases from J; junction bases left unmatched: 16. CDR3 length: 16 residues. PCR was performed a second time for about 7 to 12 cycles using a sample-barcoded 5' primer and a J-beta primer mix. Each CDR3 protein is one row after TCRdb ran MiXCR on the 5' RACE reads. The sample lists about 780,000 distinct CDR3 sequences; about 47% were seen once. The chain employs TRBV20-1 and TRBJ2-7, with 8 bases fitting TRBD1. Specimen: blood. The origin of this receptor is a man older than 75 in good health. This CDR3 reads CSANPDRVAVLYEQYF. The CDR3 DNA sequence: TGCAGTGCCAACCCGGACAGGGTAGCTGTCCTCTACGAGCAGTACTTC.